Sequencing of this T cell receptor beta chain was carried out in a study of radiation and T cells in renal cell carcinoma. Background on the study: Nephrectomy followed 15 Gy stereotactic body radiation by 4 weeks.

A note on this clone: The antigen remains unidentified.

TCRdb's copy holds only in-frame clones and misses some; the assay was immunoSEQ multiplex PCR. The sample yields around 70,000 clones, roughly 82% seen once. Study-wide results and limits: No pretreatment tumor biopsies were available for baseline clonotypes. Top tumor clonotypes rose in blood 2 weeks post-radiation, then contracted.

Time point reported: blood 2 weeks post-SBRT. Treatment noted: 15 Gy SBRT to primary tumor, nephrectomy 4 weeks later. The patient's renal cell carcinoma had clear cell pathology. This TCR derives from a man in his 60s with renal cell carcinoma. The sequences come from blood, collected from a patient whose treatment included radiotherapy and nephrectomy.

CDR3 residues: CASHSYNEQFF. DNA for the CDR3: TGTGCCAGCCATAGTTACAATGAGCAGTTCTTC. V usage is TRBV28 and J usage is TRBJ2-1; D is ambiguous. Trimming removed 8 bases from V and 4 bases from J, with 6 bases in between. The CDR3 covers 11 residues. The germline V gene has CDR1 MDHEN and CDR2 SYDVKM.